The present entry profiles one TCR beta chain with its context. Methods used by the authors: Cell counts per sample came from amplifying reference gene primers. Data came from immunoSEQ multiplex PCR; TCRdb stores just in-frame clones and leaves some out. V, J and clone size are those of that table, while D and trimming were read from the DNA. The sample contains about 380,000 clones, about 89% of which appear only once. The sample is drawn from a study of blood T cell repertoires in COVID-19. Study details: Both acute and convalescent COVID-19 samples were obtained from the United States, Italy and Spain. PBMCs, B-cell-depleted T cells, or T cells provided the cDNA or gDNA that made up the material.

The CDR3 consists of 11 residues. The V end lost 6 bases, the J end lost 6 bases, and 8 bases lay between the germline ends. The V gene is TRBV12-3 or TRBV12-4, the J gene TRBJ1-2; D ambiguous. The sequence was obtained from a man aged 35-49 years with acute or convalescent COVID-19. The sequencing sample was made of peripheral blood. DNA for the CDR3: TGTGCCAGCAGACGGTTTGATGGCTACACCTTC. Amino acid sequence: CASRRFDGYTF.